The source of this TCR beta chain is a study of metastatic and nonmetastatic thyroid tumors. All patients were untreated before thyroid surgery. This clone was found a few times. The CDR3 extends over 15 amino acids. V gave up 6 bases and J gave up 4 bases, with 15 bases separating them. Germline V gives CDR1 MNHNS, CDR2 SASEGT. TCRdb reanalyzed the PCR reads with MiXCR. In the table there are some 35,000 clones, less than 40% of which are singletons. This receptor was identified in a female donor with papillary thyroid cancer or a benign thyroid nodule (not recorded which). Some clones in this sample may be carry-over from other donors' samples. Material: tumor tissue. This chain connects TRBV6-1 to TRBJ2-2, with D tentatively TRBD2 (7 bases). Here the CDR3 DNA reads TGTGCCAGCAGATTGGGGGGAGGGGGCACCGGGGAGCTGTTTTTT. It codes for CASRLGGGGTGELFF.